This is a list of T cell receptor beta chains from one sample in a study of T cell responses to AZD1222 COVID-19 vaccine. The repertoire was sequenced with immunoSEQ multiplex PCR; TCRdb's copy has only in-frame clones and lacks some. The data hold 120,000 or so clones, with 75% to 90% observed a single time. Sequences were derived from peripheral blood, sampled on day 0 of AZD1222 vaccination. The receptors originated from an adult in good health. CDR3s include the opening cysteine and the closing phenylalanine or tryptophan. Fields, in order: D gene, J gene, V gene, clone size, CDR3 DNA, CDR3 protein. D genes are given only for firm matches. Size is omitted from some rows. Given values are once, few, many or a class for expanded clones.

- | TRBJ1-2 | TRBV29-1 | - | TGCAGCGTTGAATATGGGGGTAGCTATGGCTACACCTTC | CSVEYGGSYGYTF
TRBD1 | TRBJ2-7 | TRBV3-1/TRBV3-2 | - | TGTGCCAGCAGCCAAAGGGGACAGGGAACCTACGAGCAGTACTTC | CASSQRGQGTYEQYF
TRBD1 | TRBJ1-5 | TRBV24-1 | - | TGTGCCACCAGTGACACCACGACAGGGTGGGGTCAGCCCCAGCATTTT | CATSDTTTGWGQPQHF
TRBD1 | TRBJ1-1 | TRBV6-2/TRBV6-3 | - | TGTGCCAGCAGCCCCTCTCTAGGACAGGGGGGCACTGAAGCTTTCTTT | CASSPSLGQGGTEAFF
TRBD2 | TRBJ2-7 | TRBV5-6 | - | TGTGCCAGCAGCTCGGCGCTAGCGGGTTACTACGAGCAGTACTTC | CASSSALAGYYEQYF
- | TRBJ1-3 | TRBV30 | - | TGTGCCTATTCCCTGAGCTCTGGAAACACCATATATTTT | CAYSLSSGNTIYF
- | TRBJ1-2 | TRBV6-5 | - | TGTGCCAGCAGTCGCCTAAACTATGGCTACACCTTC | CASSRLNYGYTF
- | TRBJ1-2 | TRBV6-5 | - | TGTGCCAGCATCAAGATGGACGGGGATGTGTGGGGCTACACCTTC | CASIKMDGDVWGYTF
- | TRBJ1-2 | TRBV10-2 | - | TGCGCCAGCAGTGCAGAGGATAACTATGGCTACACCTTC | CASSAEDNYGYTF
- | TRBJ2-7 | TRBV7-9 | once | TGTGCCAGCAGCTTGGGCGGACCCCCCCTACACGAGCAGTACTTC | CASSLGGPPLHEQYF
- | TRBJ1-2 | TRBV29-1 | once | TGCAGCGTTGAGTTAGGAGGGGTTCATGGCTACACCTTC | CSVELGGVHGYTF
TRBD2 | TRBJ2-1 | TRBV13 | - | TGTGCCAGCTCGTTCGGACTAGCGGGGACCAATGAGCAGTTCTTC | CASSFGLAGTNEQFF
- | TRBJ1-2 | TRBV2 | - | TGTGCCAGCAGTCCCGGGACACGCAATGGCTACACCTTC | CASSPGTRNGYTF
- | TRBJ2-7 | TRBV13 | - | TGTGCCAGCAGCTTAGAAATCGGGGGCGAGCAGTACTTC | CASSLEIGGEQYF
- | TRBJ2-1 | TRBV27 | - | TGTGCCAGCAGTGCCCAACAGGGAAAAGTCGATGAGCAGTTCTTC | CASSAQQGKVDEQFF
- | TRBJ2-1 | TRBV7-9 | - | TGTGCCAGCAGCGTGGGACAAGATTACAATGAGCAGTTCTTC | CASSVGQDYNEQFF